What follows are 21 T cell receptor beta chains derived from one specimen sequenced in a study of cytomegalovirus exposure and HLA in healthy donors. Both 60 Vbeta primers and 13 Jbeta primers went into the PCR. Method: immunoSEQ multiplex PCR; TCRdb's copy keeps in-frame clones and lacks some. This sample carries 150,000 to 200,000 clones, 70% to 75% of them seen once, and the ten largest clones take about 2.9%. Input material: PBMCs. The receptors here all came from a male donor in good health and CMV-seronegative.

About this clone: The same CDR3 also results from other DNA sequences found in this sample. The chain is built from TRBV28 and TRBJ2-1; 7 nucleotides agree with TRBD2. Germline CDR1 and CDR2: MDHEN and SYDVKM. The V segment lost 2 bases and the J segment 2 bases; nucleotides outside the gene matches: 3. This CDR3 has 15 amino acids. CDR3 sequence reads: CASSLGGRTYNEQFF. The CDR3 nucleotides are TGTGCCAGCAGTTTAGGCGGGAGAACCTACAATGAGCAGTTCTTC.

The V and J genes are TRBV6-1 and TRBJ1-5; TRBD1 is a possible D gene (6 bases). V was trimmed by 5 bases and J by 3 bases, leaving 14 bases between them. Looked up from germline, CDR1 is MNHNS and CDR2 is SASEGT. The CDR3 spans 15 residues. CDR3 sequence: CASSSHGQTNQPQHF. In DNA, the CDR3 is TGTGCCAGCAGTTCCCACGGACAGACCAATCAGCCCCAGCATTTT.

The DNA for the CDR3 is TGTGCCAGCAGTCCCAGCGGGGGCAGGGCTGGTGGCTACACCTTC. It yields the protein CASSPSGGRAGGYTF. This chain connects TRBV6-5 to TRBJ1-2, with a tentative D call TRBD1 (6 bases). V dropped 5 bases and J dropped 7 bases, with 20 bases sitting between them. Per the germline V gene, CDR1 is MNHEY and CDR2 is SVGAGI. The CDR3 loop spans 15 amino acids.

The rearrangement links TRBV25-1 to TRBJ1-6; D remains ambiguous. V lost 5 bases and J lost 5, with 7 bases in between. The germline V gene encodes CDR1 MGHDK and CDR2 SYGVNS. The CDR3 is made up of 13 amino acids. CDR3 residues: CASSPGDNSPLHF. As DNA, the CDR3 is TGTGCCAGCAGTCCGGGTGATAATTCACCCCTCCACTTT.

The chain combines TRBV19 with TRBJ1-3; TRBD1 agrees at 7 bases. The CDR3 consists of 15 residues. The V and J ends lost 6 bases and 0 bases, in that order; junction bases with no gene match: 5. CDR1 LNHDA and CDR2 SQIVND come from the germline V gene (reference sequence). CDR3 residues: CASRSAGGSGNTIYF. The CDR3 DNA reads TGTGCCAGTAGGTCCGCAGGGGGCTCTGGAAACACCATATATTTT.

This clone occurred a few times. The chain links TRBV30 to TRBJ2-3; 8 positions match TRBD2. V lost 0 bases and J lost 4; bases outside the gene matches: 12. The CDR3 is 17 residues long. Germline CDR1 and CDR2: GTSNPN and SVGIG (reference sequence). The CDR3 loop reads CAWSVLGSGRNADTQYF. The CDR3 coding sequence is TGTGCCTGGAGTGTACTTGGAAGCGGGAGAAATGCAGATACGCAGTATTTT.

The chain joins TRBV4-2 to TRBJ2-5; a possible D gene is TRBD1 (5 bases). The CDR3 runs to 12 residues. The V end lost 9 bases, the J end lost 1 base, and 9 bases lay between the germline ends. Germline V lookup: CDR1 LGHNA, CDR2 YNFKEQ. For the CDR3, the DNA is TGTGCCAGGGGGCGGTTCCAAGAGACCCAGTACTTC. This codes for CARGRFQETQYF.

V and J are TRBV6-5 and TRBJ2-7, with TRBD2 matching over 10 bases. V lost 0 bases, J lost 4 bases, and 3 bases stayed unmatched. From germline, CDR1 is MNHEY and CDR2 SVGAGI. This CDR3 has 15 residues. This chain's CDR3 is CASSYSMTSGYEQYF. CDR3 DNA: TGTGCCAGCAGTTACTCCATGACTAGCGGGTACGAGCAGTACTTC.

This clone was seen at least ten times. The chain links TRBV21-1 to TRBJ2-7; the table's D call, TRBD2, was not checked against the DNA. TRBV21-1 is noted as a pseudogene. The CDR3 is made up of 18 amino acids. The CDR3 region is CASSKAPTLPASSYEQYF. In DNA, the CDR3 is TGTGCCAGCAGCAAAGCGCCCACCCTCCCCGCTAGCTCCTACGAGCAGTACTTC.

V is TRBV28 and J is TRBJ2-1; 10 bases fit TRBD1. V trimming: 5 bases; J trimming: 9 bases; junction bases outside the gene matches: 7. CDR1 and CDR2 (germline): MDHEN, SYDVKM. CDR3 length: 14 amino acids. Written as DNA, the CDR3 is TGTGCCAGCAGTCCGGGACAGGGGATGGGTGAGCAGTTCTTC. Translating it yields CASSPGQGMGEQFF. Full variable domain (outside the CDR3, taken from reference TRBV28 and TRBJ2-1): DVKVTQSSRYLVKRTGEKVFLECVQDMDHENMFWYRQDPGLGLRLIYFSYDVKMKEKGDIPEGYSVSREKKERFSLILESASTNQTSMYLCASSPGQGMGEQFFGPGTRLTVL.

The chain links TRBV6-6 to TRBJ2-7; D is unclear. V lost 4 bases and J 6 bases, leaving 13 bases between the germline ends. Germline V gene lookup returns CDR1 MNHNY and CDR2 SVGAGI (reference sequence). This CDR3 is 13 amino acids long. The CDR3 nucleotides are TGTGCCAGCAGTTCCCCTCGGTCAACCGAGCAGTACTTC. Translating it yields CASSSPRSTEQYF.

This chain uses TRBV6-6 with TRBJ1-2, with D perhaps TRBD1 (5 bases). V was trimmed by 6 bases and J by 7 bases, leaving 18 bases between them. CDR1 and CDR2 from the germline V gene are MNHNY and SVGAGI (reference sequence). The CDR3 loop spans 14 amino acids. Here the CDR3 reads CASRDSSRSPGYTF. The CDR3 nucleotides read TGTGCCAGCAGAGACAGCTCACGGTCTCCTGGCTACACCTTC.

This sequence joins TRBV25-1 and TRBJ1-6; TRBD1 matches at 9 bases. Germline V gene sequence: CDR1 MGHDK, CDR2 SYGVNS. The CDR3 spans 15 residues. Trimming took 4 bases from V and 5 from J; bases not matched to a gene: 3. CDR3 DNA: TGTGCCAGCAGTGCCCGGGACAGGGATAATTCACCCCTCCACTTT. Translation: CASSARDRDNSPLHF.

This chain uses TRBV19 with TRBJ1-2, with D possibly matching TRBD1 (5 bases). V was trimmed by 5 bases and J by 3 bases, leaving 13 bases between them. This CDR3 comprises 14 residues. CDR1 is LNHDA and CDR2 is SQIVND in the germline V gene (reference sequence). The CDR3 region is CASSPRQYYYGYTF. The CDR3 nucleotides are TGTGCCAGTAGTCCGCGACAGTACTACTATGGCTACACCTTC.

In this sample, this clone turned up once. The same CDR3 is also encoded by other DNA sequences in this sample. The chain has TRBV10-2 and TRBJ2-7; D remains ambiguous. V dropped 3 bases and J dropped 2 bases, with 8 bases sitting between them. Per the germline V gene, CDR1 is WSHSY and CDR2 is SAAADI. The CDR3 covers 13 residues. DNA of the CDR3: TGCGCCAGCAGTGAATCTCAGACCTACGAGCAGTACTTC. Residues: CASSESQTYEQYF.

This clone appeared a single time. CDR3 residues: CASRAGSEAFF. Written as DNA, the CDR3 is TGTGCCAGCAGGGCGGGATCTGAAGCTTTCTTT. This chain links TRBV6-5 with TRBJ1-1; no clear D gene. The V gene lost 6 bases and the J gene lost 6 bases, with 8 bases spanning the gap. The germline V gene encodes CDR1 MNHEY and CDR2 SVGAGI. CDR3 length: 11 residues.

The V call is TRBV10-2, the J call TRBJ1-6; possible D gene TRBD1, 5 bases. This CDR3 spans 14 amino acids. V was clipped by 10 bases and J by 3 bases, with 13 bases between them. Germline V lookup: CDR1 WSHSY, CDR2 SAAADI. The CDR3 loop reads CATESGDYNSPLHF. CDR3 nucleotide sequence: TGCGCCACCGAGTCGGGGGACTATAATTCACCCCTCCACTTT.

V usage is TRBV7-3 and J usage is TRBJ1-2, with 7 bases identical to TRBD1. The trim removed 3 bases at V and 2 bases at J, leaving 3 bases unmatched. CDR1 is SGHTA, CDR2 FQGTGA, per germline. The CDR3 has 14 residues. CDR3 in amino acids: CASSFSGGNYGYTF. The CDR3 DNA sequence: TGTGCCAGCAGCTTTTCAGGGGGGAACTATGGCTACACCTTC.

The chain couples TRBV30 to TRBJ2-1; D uncertain. The germline V gene has CDR1 GTSNPN and CDR2 SVGIG (reference sequence). The CDR3 is made up of 13 amino acids. V shed 4 bases and J shed 2 bases, with 9 bases lying between them. The CDR3 DNA reads as TGTGCCTGGATGAGCCATGCCTACAATGAGCAGTTCTTC. It is translated as CAWMSHAYNEQFF.

The V gene is TRBV6-5, the J gene TRBJ1-6; the D gene is possibly TRBD1 (6 bases). V was shortened by 0 bases and J by 9 bases, with 9 bases between the two germline ends. CDR3 length: 14 residues. Looked up from germline, CDR1 is MNHEY and CDR2 is SVGAGI. CDR3 protein: CASSYSMTGSPLHF. The CDR3 DNA is TGTGCCAGCAGTTACTCTATGACAGGTTCACCCCTCCACTTT.

V and J are TRBV29-1 and TRBJ1-1; 7 bases are shared with TRBD1. Germline V gives CDR1 SQVTM, CDR2 ANQGSEA. This CDR3 spans 14 amino acids. Trimming removed 7 bases from V and 0 bases from J; junction bases left unmatched: 8. The CDR3 spells CSAWGQNMNTEAFF. The CDR3 region has the DNA TGCAGCGCCTGGGGACAGAACATGAACACTGAAGCTTTCTTT.